These 9 T cell receptor beta chains were sequenced from one sample in a study of regulatory T cells. Study outcomes and limitations: In CD3G-deficient patients, conventional CD4+ T cells were enriched for hydrophobic CDR3 residues at positions 6 and 7.

The antigens for these receptors are not known. Primers: 52 TRBV forward and 13 TRBJ reverse. Sequencing used immunoSEQ multiplex PCR; TCRdb keeps in-frame clones, though not all of them. Of under 45,000 clones in the sample, approximately 91% were seen once. Material for sequencing was conventional CD4+ T cells sorted from blood. The receptors were sampled from a young adult with CD3G deficiency.

The rearrangement links TRBV7-8 to TRBJ2-7; TRBD2 matches at 14 bases. Germline CDR1 is SGHVS and CDR2 is FQNEAQ. Germline trimming cut 4 bases from V and 3 bases from J; bases unmatched to any gene: 5. The CDR3 runs 16 residues. CDR3 sequence (DNA): TGTGCCAGCAGCTCGCACGGGACTAGCGGGAGCTACGAGCAGTACTTC. Translated, it gives CASSSHGTSGSYEQYF.

The rearrangement links TRBV6-1 to TRBJ2-7; 12 bases fit TRBD2. The V segment lost 6 bases and the J segment 6 bases; nucleotides outside the gene matches: 6. The CDR3 has 14 amino acids. Germline V gene data show CDR1 as MNHNS and CDR2 as SASEGT. The CDR3 DNA is TGTGCCAGCAGAAGACTAGCGGGAGCCTCCGAGCAGTACTTC. Its translation: CASRRLAGASEQYF.

This clone appeared a few times. The chain combines TRBV5-1 with TRBJ2-2; 8 bases are a match to TRBD1. Germline trimming cut 3 bases from V and 6 bases from J; bases unmatched to any gene: 10. CDR3 length equals 16 residues. CDR1 is SGHRS, CDR2 YFSETQ, per germline. CDR3 nucleotide sequence: TGCGCCAGCAGCTCCACCGGGACAGGTCTCGCCGGGGAGCTGTTTTTT. Translated, it gives CASSSTGTGLAGELFF.

The V and J genes are TRBV28 and TRBJ1-3; maybe TRBD1 (6 bases). Trimming shortened V by 2 bases and J by 7 bases, and 9 bases separated the two germline ends. The germline V gene encodes CDR1 MDHEN and CDR2 SYDVKM. The CDR3 runs 13 residues. CDR3 region: CASSLAGVNTIYF. DNA of the CDR3: TGTGCCAGCAGTTTAGCAGGGGTGAACACCATATATTTT.

The chain has TRBV28 and TRBJ2-3; D is uncertain. Germline CDR1 MDHEN, CDR2 SYDVKM. This CDR3 comprises 14 residues. Trimming removed 3 bases from V and 3 bases from J, with 10 bases in between. The CDR3 coding sequence is TGTGCCAGCAGTTTTTCGTCCGTGACAGATACGCAGTATTTT. Protein: CASSFSSVTDTQYF.

V and J are TRBV28 and TRBJ2-3; TRBD2 aligns across 9 bases. The CDR3 runs to 16 residues. V lost 5 bases to trimming and J lost 0 bases; unmatched junction nucleotides: 6. CDR1 and CDR2 (germline): MDHEN, SYDVKM. The CDR3 region is CASSGRLAASTDTQYF. As DNA, the CDR3 is TGTGCCAGCAGTGGAAGACTAGCGGCTAGCACAGATACGCAGTATTTT. Drawing the rest from reference TRBV28 and TRBJ2-3, the complete variable domain is DVKVTQSSRYLVKRTGEKVFLECVQDMDHENMFWYRQDPGLGLRLIYFSYDVKMKEKGDIPEGYSVSREKKERFSLILESASTNQTSMYLCASSGRLAASTDTQYFGPGTRLTVL.

This clone was counted only a few times. This chain links TRBV7-9 with TRBJ2-7, with TRBD1 as a possible D gene (6 bases). The CDR3 loop spans 14 amino acids. In germline, CDR1 is SEHNR, CDR2 FQNEAQ (reference sequence). V lost 5 bases and J lost 3, with 14 bases in between. The CDR3: CASSPGTGNYEQYF. The CDR3 DNA reads as TGTGCCAGCAGCCCCGGAACAGGGAACTACGAGCAGTACTTC.

With regard to this clone: The junction departs from germline at one end; a sequencing error may be responsible. J is TRBJ2-6 and V is TRBV6-6; D call uncertain. Germline V CDR1 and CDR2: MNHNY, SVGAGI (reference sequence). This CDR3 is built from 13 residues. CDR3 residues: CASSYSGANVLTF. The CDR3 bases are TGTGCCAGCAGCTACTCTGGGGCCAACGTCCTGACTTTC.

The rearrangement uses TRBV9 and TRBJ2-7; TRBD1 or TRBD2 may be the D gene (5 bases each). The germline CDR1 and CDR2 sequences are SGDLS and YYNGEE. The V gene lost 3 bases and the J gene lost 5 bases, with 18 bases spanning the gap. The CDR3 is 15 residues long. The DNA of the CDR3 is TGTGCCAGCAGCGAGGGGTCGAGCGGAGCGAACGAGCAGTACTTC. Its translation is CASSEGSSGANEQYF.